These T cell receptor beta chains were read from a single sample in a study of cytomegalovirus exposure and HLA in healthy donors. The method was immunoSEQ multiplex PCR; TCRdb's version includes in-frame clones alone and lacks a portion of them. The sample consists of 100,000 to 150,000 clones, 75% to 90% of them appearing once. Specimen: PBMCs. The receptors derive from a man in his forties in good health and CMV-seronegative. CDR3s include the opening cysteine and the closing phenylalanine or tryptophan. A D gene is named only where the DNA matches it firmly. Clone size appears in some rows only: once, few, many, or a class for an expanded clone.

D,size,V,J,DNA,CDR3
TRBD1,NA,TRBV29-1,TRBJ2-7,TGCAGCGTGATGGGTACCCCGACAGGGGGCTTCGAGCAGTACTTC,CSVMGTPTGGFEQYF
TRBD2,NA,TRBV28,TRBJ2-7,TGTGCCAGCAACGGGGCTAATAGCGGGAACGAGCAGTACTTC,CASNGANSGNEQYF
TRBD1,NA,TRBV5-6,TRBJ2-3,TGTGCCAGCAGCTCGGGACAGGGGGATACGCAGTATTTT,CASSSGQGDTQYF
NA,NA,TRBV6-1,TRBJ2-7,TGTGCCAGCAGTGGACCCGAGTGGGCACACTACGAGCAGTACTTC,CASSGPEWAHYEQYF
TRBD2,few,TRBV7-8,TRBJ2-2,TGTGCCAGCAGCTCACCCCGCGGGGGGGCCAGGTCCGGGGAGCTGTTTTTT,CASSSPRGGARSGELFF
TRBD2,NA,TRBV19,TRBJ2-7,TGTGCCAGTAACGGGAGGGTCGGCCGACACGAGCAGTACTTC,CASNGRVGRHEQYF
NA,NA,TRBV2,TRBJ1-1,TGTGCCAGCAGCGTCCTCCCGGGGGGCCCGGCTTTCTTT,CASSVLPGGPAFF
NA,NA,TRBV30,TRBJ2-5,TGTGCCTGGAGTAACCAGGAGACCCAGTACTTC,CAWSNQETQYF
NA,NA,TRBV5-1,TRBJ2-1,TGCGCCAGCAGCTTGGCCTCACAGGGAAGGAATGAGCAGTTCTTC,CASSLASQGRNEQFF
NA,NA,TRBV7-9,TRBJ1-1,TGTGCCAGCAGTTATACCACACTGAACACTGAAGCTTTCTTT,CASSYTTLNTEAFF
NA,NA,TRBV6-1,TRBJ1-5,TGTGCCAGCAGTGAAGCGCAGGTCCAGGGAAATCAGCCCCAGCATTTT,CASSEAQVQGNQPQHF
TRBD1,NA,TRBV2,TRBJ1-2,TGTGCCAGCAGATTCAACCCGGGACAGCCATTTACCTTC,CASRFNPGQPFTF
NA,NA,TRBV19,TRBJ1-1,TGTGCCAGTAGTCGGATAGACAGGAACACTGAAGCTTTCTTT,CASSRIDRNTEAFF
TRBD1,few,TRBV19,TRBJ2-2,TGTGCCAGTAGTATGATTAGGGGGCTTGGGGCCGGGGAGCTGTTTTTT,CASSMIRGLGAGELFF